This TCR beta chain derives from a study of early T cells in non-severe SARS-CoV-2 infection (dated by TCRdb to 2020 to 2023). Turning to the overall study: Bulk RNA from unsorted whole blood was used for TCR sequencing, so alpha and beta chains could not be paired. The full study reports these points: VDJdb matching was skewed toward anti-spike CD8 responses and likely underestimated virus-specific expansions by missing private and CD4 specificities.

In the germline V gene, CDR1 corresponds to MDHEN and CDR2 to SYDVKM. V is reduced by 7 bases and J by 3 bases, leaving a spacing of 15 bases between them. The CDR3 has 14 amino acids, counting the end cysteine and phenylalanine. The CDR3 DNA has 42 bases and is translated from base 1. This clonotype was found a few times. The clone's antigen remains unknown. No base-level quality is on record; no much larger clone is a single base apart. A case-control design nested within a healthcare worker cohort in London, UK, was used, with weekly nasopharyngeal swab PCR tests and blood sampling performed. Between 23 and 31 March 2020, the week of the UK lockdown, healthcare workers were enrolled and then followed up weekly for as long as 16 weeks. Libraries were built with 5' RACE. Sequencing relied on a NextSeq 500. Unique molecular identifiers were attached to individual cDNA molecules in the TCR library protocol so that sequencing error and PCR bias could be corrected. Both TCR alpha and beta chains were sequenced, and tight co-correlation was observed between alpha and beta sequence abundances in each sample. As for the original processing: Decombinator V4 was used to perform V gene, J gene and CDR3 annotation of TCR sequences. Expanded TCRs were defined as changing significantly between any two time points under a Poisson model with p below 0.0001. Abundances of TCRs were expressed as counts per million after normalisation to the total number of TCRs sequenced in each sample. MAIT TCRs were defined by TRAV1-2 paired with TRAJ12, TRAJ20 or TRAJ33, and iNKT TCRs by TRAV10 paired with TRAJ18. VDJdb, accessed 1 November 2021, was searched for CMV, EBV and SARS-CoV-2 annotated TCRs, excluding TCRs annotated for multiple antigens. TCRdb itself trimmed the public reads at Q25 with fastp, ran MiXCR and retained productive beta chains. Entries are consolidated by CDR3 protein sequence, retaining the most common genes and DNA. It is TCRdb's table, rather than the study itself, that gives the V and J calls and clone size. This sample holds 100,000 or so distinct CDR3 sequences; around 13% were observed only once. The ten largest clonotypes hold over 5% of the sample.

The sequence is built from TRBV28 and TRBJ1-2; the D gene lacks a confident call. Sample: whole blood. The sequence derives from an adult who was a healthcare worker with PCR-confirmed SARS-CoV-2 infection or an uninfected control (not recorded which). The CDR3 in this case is CASKDSGVDYGYTF. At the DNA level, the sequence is TGTGCCAGCAAAGACTCGGGCGTAGACTATGGCTACACCTTC.